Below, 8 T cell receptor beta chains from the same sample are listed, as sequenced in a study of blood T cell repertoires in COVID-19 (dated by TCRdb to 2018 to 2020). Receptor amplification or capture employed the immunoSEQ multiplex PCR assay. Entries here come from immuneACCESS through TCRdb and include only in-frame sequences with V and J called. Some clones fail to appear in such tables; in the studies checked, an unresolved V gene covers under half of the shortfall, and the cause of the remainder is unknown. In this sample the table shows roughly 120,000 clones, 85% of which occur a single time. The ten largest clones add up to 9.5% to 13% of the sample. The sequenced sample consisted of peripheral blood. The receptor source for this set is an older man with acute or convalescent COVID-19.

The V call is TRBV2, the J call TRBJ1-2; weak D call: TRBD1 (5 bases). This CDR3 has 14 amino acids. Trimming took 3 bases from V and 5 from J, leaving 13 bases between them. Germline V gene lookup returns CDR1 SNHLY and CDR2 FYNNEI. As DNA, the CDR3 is TGTGCCAGCAGTGATCCCCGGACACAATATGGCTACACCTTC. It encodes CASSDPRTQYGYTF.

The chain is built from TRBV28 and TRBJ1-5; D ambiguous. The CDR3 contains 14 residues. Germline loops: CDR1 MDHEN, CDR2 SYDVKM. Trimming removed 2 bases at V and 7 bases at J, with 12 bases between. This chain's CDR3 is CASSLPLRNQPQHF. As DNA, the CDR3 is TGTGCCAGCAGTTTACCGCTGAGGAACCAGCCCCAGCATTTT.

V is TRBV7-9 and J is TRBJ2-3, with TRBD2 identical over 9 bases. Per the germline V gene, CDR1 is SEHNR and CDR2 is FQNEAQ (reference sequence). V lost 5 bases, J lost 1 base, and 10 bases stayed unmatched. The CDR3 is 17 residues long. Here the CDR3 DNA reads TGTGCCAGCAGCCGTATCAGCGGGGGGAGGGGCACAGATACGCAGTATTTT. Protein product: CASSRISGGRGTDTQYF.

The CDR3 here is CATSDHTSGKYNEQFF. DNA of the CDR3: TGTGCCACCAGTGACCATACTAGCGGGAAATACAATGAGCAGTTCTTC. The chain employs TRBV24-1 and TRBJ2-1; 10 nucleotides match TRBD2. V trimming: 4 bases; J trimming: 4 bases; junction bases outside the gene matches: 6. This CDR3 spans 16 amino acids. CDR1 and CDR2 (germline): KGHDR, SFDVKD.

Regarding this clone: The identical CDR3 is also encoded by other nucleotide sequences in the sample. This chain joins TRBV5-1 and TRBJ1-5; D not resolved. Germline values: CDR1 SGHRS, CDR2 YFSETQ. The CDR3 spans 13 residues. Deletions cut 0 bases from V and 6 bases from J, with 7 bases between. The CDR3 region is CASSLGAGQPQHF. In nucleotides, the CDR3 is TGCGCCAGCAGCTTGGGGGCCGGTCAGCCCCAGCATTTT.

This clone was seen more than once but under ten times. The CDR3 is CASSRNRATNEKLFF. The CDR3 nucleotides read TGTGCCAGCAGCCGGAACAGGGCCACTAATGAAAAACTGTTTTTT. The chain joins TRBV2 to TRBJ1-4; a possible D gene is TRBD1 (6 bases). This CDR3 spans 15 amino acids. Germline lookup yields CDR1 SNHLY and CDR2 FYNNEI. With 6 bases removed from V and 2 bases from J, the gap between germline ends came to 13 bases. Based on the CDR3 plus reference TRBV2 and TRBJ1-4, the full variable domain is EPEVTQTPSHQVTQMGQEVILRCVPISNHLYFYWYRQILGQKVEFLVSFYNNEISEKSEIFDDQFSVERPDGSNFTLKIRSTKLEDSAMYFCASSRNRATNEKLFFGSGTQLSVL.

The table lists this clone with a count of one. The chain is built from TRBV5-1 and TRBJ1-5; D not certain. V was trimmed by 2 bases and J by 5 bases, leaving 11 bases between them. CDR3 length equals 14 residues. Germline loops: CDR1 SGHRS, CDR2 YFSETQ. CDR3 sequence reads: CASSFGTIDQPQHF. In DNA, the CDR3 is TGCGCCAGCAGCTTTGGCACTATAGATCAGCCCCAGCATTTT.

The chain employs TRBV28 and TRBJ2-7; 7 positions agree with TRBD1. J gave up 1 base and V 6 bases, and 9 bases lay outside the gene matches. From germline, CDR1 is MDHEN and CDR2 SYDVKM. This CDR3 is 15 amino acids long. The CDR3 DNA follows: TGTGCCAGCAGATCCAGGGGGAAGGGGTCCTACGAGCAGTACTTC. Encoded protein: CASRSRGKGSYEQYF. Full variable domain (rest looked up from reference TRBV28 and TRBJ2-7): DVKVTQSSRYLVKRTGEKVFLECVQDMDHENMFWYRQDPGLGLRLIYFSYDVKMKEKGDIPEGYSVSREKKERFSLILESASTNQTSMYLCASRSRGKGSYEQYFGPGTRLTVT.